These 3 T cell receptor beta chains were all obtained from the same sample, sequenced in a study of identifying expanded T cells in peripheral blood. Generated by immunoSEQ multiplex PCR, the TCRdb table keeps only in-frame clones and is missing some. The data show roughly 100,000 clones, roughly 88% seen once. Source material: blood. All receptors derive from a person aged 18 to 75 in good health.

This chain links TRBV15 with TRBJ2-1; D perhaps matches TRBD2 (7 bases). Between the trimmed V and J ends, which lost 0 bases and 10 bases, there was a span of 16 bases. Germline CDR1 and CDR2: LNHNV and YYDKDF (reference sequence). This CDR3 region has 15 residues. The CDR3 DNA sequence: TGTGCCACCAGCAGAGACATTCGGGGGGCAGGGGAGCAGTTCTTC. Translation: CATSRDIRGAGEQFF.

The chain carries TRBV6-4 and TRBJ1-1; D may be TRBD1 (6 bases). Looked up from germline, CDR1 is MRHNA and CDR2 is SNTAGT. There are 14 residues in the CDR3. V lost 4 bases, J lost 3 bases, and 12 bases lay in between. CDR3 in DNA: TGTGCCAGCAGTGGGGGGGCTGGGGACACTGAAGCTTTCTTT. Its protein is CASSGGAGDTEAFF.

V gene TRBV6-1 combines with J gene TRBJ2-5; possibly TRBD1 for D (7 bases). V lost 3 bases and J lost 5, with 19 bases in between. The CDR3 loop spans 16 amino acids. Germline CDR1 and CDR2: MNHNS and SASEGT. The CDR3 DNA follows: TGTGCCAGCAGTGACCGGCAGGGGGAGGCGGGGGAGACCCAGTACTTC. Translation gives CASSDRQGEAGETQYF.